This T cell receptor beta chain was captured by sequencing in a study of T cell repertoires in aging, cancer and after chemotherapy. Background on the study: The whole study produced a dataset of about 8.8 million TCR reads. Overall study results and limits: Immunological memory after chemotherapy cannot be judged from the repertoire data. In each cancer cohort, median generation probability increased across chemotherapy, suggesting thymic output rebounded.

Peripheral blood genomic DNA, not sorted cells or RNA, was the template. The CDR3 totals 12 residues. The germline V and J ends were trimmed by 8 bases and 4 bases, with 11 bases remaining between them. Germline V lookup: CDR1 MDHEN, CDR2 SYDVKM. Rearranged V-D-J TRB sequences were amplified with a mixed TRB-A/B primer pool. Each CDR3 protein is one row after TCRdb ran MiXCR on the multiplex PCR reads. The sample records about 5,800 distinct CDR3 sequences, around 20% being singletons. Details on this clonotype: Its antigen remains unidentified.

The TCR was taken from a human donor with a blood cancer. The material sequenced was blood. The chain links TRBV28 to TRBJ2-5, with D unclear. The CDR3 sequence: CASQPRLETQYF. DNA of the CDR3: TGTGCCAGCCAGCCACGGTTAGAGACCCAGTACTTC.